A single sample is the source of the 28 T cell receptor beta chains below, sequenced in a study of memory CD4+ T cells and cytomegalovirus serostatus. The sort gate was single viable CD3+CD4+CD8-CD45RO+ cells for memory CD4+ T cells. Assay used: immunoSEQ multiplex PCR; TCRdb lists only in-frame clones, some missing. The top ten clones hold less than 0.5% of a sample with tens of thousands of clones, 82% of them seen once. Material for sequencing was memory CD4+ T cells from blood. The receptors originated from an adult in good health and CMV-seronegative.

The chain carries TRBV5-4 and TRBJ1-1, with unresolved D. This CDR3 is 15 amino acids long. Trimming took 2 bases from V and 3 from J, leaving 14 bases between them. CDR1 and CDR2 (germline): SGHNT, YYREEE (reference sequence). The CDR3: CASSLEGRLDTEAFF. The CDR3 coding sequence is TGTGCCAGCAGCTTAGAAGGGCGTCTGGACACTGAAGCTTTCTTT.

The rearrangement links TRBV19 to TRBJ1-6; no clear D gene. CDR1 is LNHDA, CDR2 SQIVND, per germline (reference sequence). This CDR3 is built from 15 residues. With 5 bases removed from V and 8 bases from J, the gap between germline ends came to 16 bases. This CDR3 is CASSVTVAADSPLHF. The CDR3 coding sequence is TGTGCCAGTAGTGTCACAGTGGCCGCGGATTCACCCCTCCACTTT.

This chain joins TRBV5-4 and TRBJ2-7; 7 bases fit TRBD1. The CDR3 length is 15 residues. V lost 1 base to trimming and J lost 4 bases; unmatched junction nucleotides: 8. Germline V gene data show CDR1 as SGHNT and CDR2 as YYREEE (reference sequence). The CDR3, as DNA: TGTGCCAGCAGCTTGACTTCGGACAGGCGTTACGAGCAGTACTTC. Translation: CASSLTSDRRYEQYF.

The chain links TRBV6-5 to TRBJ2-7; tentatively, D is TRBD1 (6 bases). The CDR3 is 15 residues long. Per germline, CDR1 MNHEY and CDR2 SVGAGI. Between the trimmed V and J ends, which lost 0 bases and 0 bases, there was a span of 9 bases. DNA for the CDR3: TGTGCCAGCAGTTACTCGAGGGGGATCTCCTACGAGCAGTACTTC. It yields the protein CASSYSRGISYEQYF.

This chain joins TRBV30 and TRBJ1-6; 9 bases are a match to TRBD1. Germline CDR1 GTSNPN, CDR2 SVGIG (reference sequence). J was trimmed by 10 bases and V by 4 bases; bases with no gene match: 8. The CDR3 extends over 14 amino acids. The DNA of the CDR3 is TGTGCCTGGACTGGGACAGGGAAAGGATCACCCCTCCACTTT. It yields the protein CAWTGTGKGSPLHF.

The chain links TRBV7-9 to TRBJ1-6, with 7 positions matching TRBD1. CDR1 is SEHNR, CDR2 FQNEAQ, per germline (reference sequence). With 4 bases clipped from V and 5 bases from J, the junction kept 2 bases outside the gene matches. There are 14 residues in the CDR3. CDR3 nucleotides: TGTGCCAGCAGCTCCGGGACAGATAATTCACCCCTCCACTTT. Translated, it gives CASSSGTDNSPLHF.

This clone was found once. V gene TRBV7-9 combines with J gene TRBJ2-2, with TRBD1 matching over 8 bases. Trimming removed 0 bases from V and 4 bases from J; junction bases left unmatched: 4. CDR3 size: 16 residues. The V gene's germline CDR1 is SEHNR and CDR2 FQNEAQ (reference sequence). The CDR3 loop reads CASSLARQGRTGELFF. CDR3 coding DNA: TGTGCCAGCAGCTTAGCTAGACAGGGGCGCACCGGGGAGCTGTTTTTT.

The chain employs TRBV30 and TRBJ2-3; D is perhaps TRBD2 (5 bases). Trimming removed 1 base from V and 0 bases from J, with 8 bases in between. CDR1 is GTSNPN, CDR2 SVGIG, per germline (reference sequence). The length of the CDR3 is 14 residues. The chain's CDR3 is CAWSAERSTDTQYF. CDR3 in DNA: TGTGCCTGGAGTGCCGAGCGGAGCACAGATACGCAGTATTTT.

This sequence joins TRBV5-1 and TRBJ2-5; 10 bases align to TRBD2. The CDR3 has 17 residues. J was trimmed by 5 bases and V by 4 bases; bases with no gene match: 14. Germline lookup yields CDR1 SGHRS and CDR2 YFSETQ. The CDR3 DNA reads as TGCGCCAGCAGCATAAGGACTAGCGGCACCGGGGGGGAGACCCAGTACTTC. It yields the protein CASSIRTSGTGGETQYF.

The CDR3 DNA reads as TGTGCCAGCAGCTTAATGGGACACGGCTACGAGCAGTACTTC. This translates into CASSLMGHGYEQYF. The chain carries TRBV7-8 and TRBJ2-7, with a possible D match to TRBD1 (6 bases). V dropped 2 bases and J dropped 3 bases, with 11 bases sitting between them. Germline assignment: CDR1 SGHVS and CDR2 FQNEAQ. CDR3 length: 14 amino acids.

J is TRBJ1-1 and V is TRBV19; a weak D match, TRBD1 (5 bases). The CDR3 extends over 14 amino acids. Trimming left V 5 bases short and J 1 base short, with 11 bases between. The germline CDR1 and CDR2 sequences are LNHDA and SQIVND (reference sequence). The CDR3 region has the DNA TGTGCCAGTAGTGAGGGGTTGGGGAACACTGAAGCTTTCTTT. This gives the protein CASSEGLGNTEAFF.

V gene TRBV10-3 combines with J gene TRBJ1-1; TRBD1 is a possible D gene (5 bases). The germline gives CDR1 ENHRY, CDR2 SYGVKD. The CDR3 runs 14 residues. Trimming stripped 5 bases from V and 5 bases from J, with 15 bases between. Here the CDR3 DNA reads TGTGCCATCAGTCACATGAAAGGGGAGACTGAAGCTTTCTTT. Its translation: CAISHMKGETEAFF.

This clone was counted only a few times. The chain employs TRBV29-1 and TRBJ2-7, with 9 bases matching TRBD1. CDR1 and CDR2 (germline): SQVTM, ANQGSEA. The J segment lost 5 bases and the V segment lost 4 bases, leaving 3 bases of the junction unmatched. This CDR3 is 12 amino acids long. The CDR3 DNA follows: TGCAGCGTTGCACAGGGGGCCCACGAGCAGTACTTC. It yields the protein CSVAQGAHEQYF.

The chain couples TRBV4-1 to TRBJ1-2; no firm D call. The V and J ends lost 0 bases and 4 bases respectively, with 9 bases between them. Germline V gene data show CDR1 as MGHRA and CDR2 as YSYEKL. There are 14 residues in the CDR3. The CDR3 region is CASSQDPTPYGYTF. In DNA, the CDR3 is TGCGCCAGCAGCCAAGACCCTACCCCCTATGGCTACACCTTC.

The chain recombines TRBV4-2 with TRBJ2-3; possibly TRBD1 for D (6 bases). The CDR3 runs 15 residues. The germline CDR1 and CDR2 sequences are LGHNA and YNFKEQ. The ends were cut back, 0 bases at V and 0 bases at J, with 7 bases in the middle. The CDR3 DNA reads as TGTGCCAGCAGCCAAGAGGGGGCTAGCACAGATACGCAGTATTTT. Protein sequence: CASSQEGASTDTQYF.

The rearrangement joins TRBV5-1 to TRBJ1-3; weak D call: TRBD1 (5 bases). Trimming pared 1 base from V and 0 bases from J, leaving 17 bases between. CDR1 SGHRS and CDR2 YFSETQ come from the germline V gene. CDR3 length: 18 amino acids. The CDR3 coding sequence is TGCGCCAGCAGCTTGAGGGTTGAGGGGCTCAGCTCTGGAAACACCATATATTTT. Translating it yields CASSLRVEGLSSGNTIYF.

The V gene is TRBV18, the J gene TRBJ2-2; 8 positions agree with TRBD2. The CDR3 contains 20 residues. V shed 2 bases and J 0 bases; nucleotides not matched to a gene: 14. The germline V gene has CDR1 KGHSH and CDR2 LQKENI. CDR3 loop: CASSPYLRGSGATNTGELFF. CDR3 coding DNA: TGTGCCAGCTCACCATATCTTCGGGGTAGCGGGGCTACGAACACCGGGGAGCTGTTTTTT.

The V call is TRBV6-5, the J call TRBJ1-2; 7 bases are a match to TRBD1. The V and J ends lost 2 bases and 6 bases, in that order; junction bases with no gene match: 0. The CDR3 is 12 residues long. Germline CDR1 reads MNHEY; CDR2 reads SVGAGI. CDR3 nucleotide sequence: TGTGCCAGCAGTTACCAGGGGGATGGCTACACCTTC. This translates into CASSYQGDGYTF.

This chain uses TRBV20-1 with TRBJ1-2; a weak D match, TRBD1 (5 bases). The V gene lost 5 bases and the J gene lost 4 bases, with 8 bases spanning the gap. Germline V CDR1 and CDR2: DFQATT, SNEGSKA (reference sequence). CDR3 length: 11 amino acids. The chain's CDR3 is CSAGGTYGYTF. The CDR3, as DNA: TGCAGTGCTGGCGGGACCTATGGCTACACCTTC.

The chain uses TRBV10-3 and TRBJ2-3; D gene ambiguous. This CDR3 spans 10 amino acids. Trimming cost V 0 bases and J 14 bases, with 6 bases left between them. Germline V gives CDR1 ENHRY, CDR2 SYGVKD. The CDR3 DNA follows: TGTGCCATCAGTGAGTCTAACGGGTATTTT. It codes for CAISESNGYF.

CDR3 region: CASSLKQGSGELFF. The CDR3, as DNA: TGTGCCAGCAGCCTCAAACAGGGATCCGGGGAGCTGTTTTTT. The chain uses TRBV6-4 and TRBJ2-2; possible D gene TRBD1, 6 bases. The V end was cut by 6 bases, the J end by 6 bases, with 14 bases between. The germline V gene has CDR1 MRHNA and CDR2 SNTAGT. This CDR3 comprises 14 residues.

The chain links TRBV19 to TRBJ1-4; D remains ambiguous. Germline CDR1 is LNHDA and CDR2 is SQIVND (reference sequence). The CDR3 totals 14 residues. The ends were cut back, 7 bases at V and 2 bases at J, with 11 bases in the middle. CDR3 DNA: TGTGCCAGTAAACGAGCCGTCACTAATGAAAAACTGTTTTTT. It yields the protein CASKRAVTNEKLFF.

This chain uses TRBV27 with TRBJ1-1; TRBD1 is a possible D gene (5 bases). This CDR3 is 15 amino acids long. Trimming took 6 bases from V and 1 from J, leaving 15 bases between them. The V gene's germline CDR1 is MNHEY and CDR2 SMNVEV (reference sequence). The CDR3 coding sequence is TGTGCCAGCAGAGTTTTTGCCGACAGGAACACTGAAGCTTTCTTT. This gives the protein CASRVFADRNTEAFF.

The chain recombines TRBV2 with TRBJ2-2; D ambiguous. The CDR3 has 15 residues. The ends were cut back, 6 bases at V and 0 bases at J, with 11 bases in the middle. The V gene's germline CDR1 is SNHLY and CDR2 FYNNEI. CDR3 DNA: TGTGCCAGCAGCCCCCGCACGGCGAACACCGGGGAGCTGTTTTTT. The encoded protein is CASSPRTANTGELFF.

The chain combines TRBV10-3 with TRBJ1-1; D is perhaps TRBD1 (6 bases). Trimming took off 0 bases at V and 4 bases at J, with 15 bases between the two ends. Germline V lookup: CDR1 ENHRY, CDR2 SYGVKD. The CDR3 is made up of 16 amino acids. In DNA form, the CDR3 reads TGTGCCATCAGTGAGTCAGTTACAGGGTGGCGCACTGAAGCTTTCTTT. It codes for CAISESVTGWRTEAFF.

This clone turned up a few times. DNA for the CDR3: TGTGCCAGCAGCCTAGGGACAGGCCTGCCGGCTAACACTGAAGCTTTCTTT. Protein: CASSLGTGLPANTEAFF. This chain uses TRBV4-2 with TRBJ1-1, with 8 bases aligning to TRBD1. Germline V gene lookup returns CDR1 LGHNA and CDR2 YNFKEQ. Unmatched junction bases numbered 12, after V lost 4 bases and J lost 2 bases. The CDR3 sequence is 17 residues long.

This chain joins TRBV6-5 and TRBJ1-1, with a possible D match to TRBD1 (5 bases). CDR3 length equals 12 residues. Germline lookup yields CDR1 MNHEY and CDR2 SVGAGI. Trimming pared 5 bases from V and 10 bases from J, leaving 14 bases between. CDR3: CASSKRGVSAFF. The CDR3 DNA reads TGTGCCAGCAGTAAGCGGGGGGTGTCAGCTTTCTTT.

This sequence joins TRBV7-2 and TRBJ2-1; no clear D. The CDR3 is 18 residues long. Trimming cost V 1 base and J 1 base, with 17 bases left between them. CDR1 and CDR2 (germline): SGHTA, FQGNSA. CDR3 nucleotide sequence: TGTGCCAGCAGCTTAGAAGATATAGGTCGGTATTCCTACAATGAGCAGTTCTTC. Its translation is CASSLEDIGRYSYNEQFF.